Below, 20 T cell receptor beta chains from the same sample are listed, as sequenced in a study of T cells in Graves' hyperthyroidism and ophthalmopathy (dated by TCRdb to between 2018 and 2021). Libraries were made using multiplex PCR. Sequencing used an Illumina HiSeq 2000. TCR beta CDR3 regions were amplified from RNA transcripts. The TCR CDR3 was subjected to a first round of RT-PCR using the HTBI primer set and the Qiagen OneStep RT-PCR kit. TCRdb cleaned the public reads at Q25 with fastp, built clones with MiXCR and kept in-frame beta chains. Each CDR3 protein appears once, grouped with its most common genes and DNA. The sample contains about 280,000 distinct CDR3 sequences, about 25% of them found a single time. The biggest ten clones account for around 30% of the sample. The sequencing input was blood. These receptors were obtained from a man aged 35 to 55 with Graves' hyperthyroidism that later progressed to Graves' ophthalmopathy.

This clonotype was detected many times. The chain recombines TRBV24-1 with TRBJ1-2, with D perhaps matching TRBD1 (5 bases). Germline loops: CDR1 KGHDR, CDR2 SFDVKD. This CDR3 contains 14 residues. The V end was cut by 4 bases, the J end by 4 bases, with 12 bases between. CDR3 coding DNA: TGTGCCACCAGTGAGAGGGACGTCAGCTATGGCTACACCTTC. Translating it yields CATSERDVSYGYTF.

This clonotype has at least ten counts. The genes are TRBV29-1 and TRBJ2-7; 8 bases line up with TRBD2. The germline gives CDR1 SQVTM, CDR2 ANQGSEA. The V gene end was trimmed by 4 bases and the J gene end by 2 bases; junction bases not matched to a gene: 7. The CDR3 length is 14 residues. CDR3 region: CSVGTSGRTYEQYF. The DNA of the CDR3 is TGCAGCGTTGGTACTAGCGGAAGAACCTACGAGCAGTACTTC.

This sequence joins TRBV28 and TRBJ2-7; 8 nucleotides match TRBD1. CDR1 and CDR2 (germline): MDHEN, SYDVKM. The length of the CDR3 is 14 residues. The ends lost 5 bases at V and 7 bases at J; junction bases unmatched: 10. CDR3 region: CASSHPDRAKEQYF. CDR3 in DNA: TGTGCCAGCAGTCATCCGGACAGGGCCAAAGAGCAGTACTTC.

This clonotype was counted many times. J is TRBJ2-7 and V is TRBV7-8; 11 bases align to TRBD2. V dropped 2 bases and J dropped 6; count of bases not matched to a gene: 6. The CDR3 totals 15 residues. Germline V CDR1 and CDR2: SGHVS, FQNEAQ. As DNA, the CDR3 is TGTGCCAGCAGCTTAACTAGCGGGAGTCTCTCCGAGCAGTACTTC. Protein: CASSLTSGSLSEQYF.

This clonotype was counted many times. This chain links TRBV4-2 with TRBJ2-2; perhaps TRBD2 as D (6 bases). V was cut by 3 bases and J by 1 base, with 18 bases left in between. This CDR3 is built from 18 residues. Germline assignment: CDR1 LGHNA and CDR2 YNFKEQ. CDR3 loop: CASSHATSSGRNTGELFF. As DNA, the CDR3 is TGTGCCAGCAGCCATGCCACCTCGAGCGGGCGGAACACCGGGGAGCTGTTTTTT.

The chain carries TRBV12-3 or TRBV12-4 and TRBJ2-7; D possibly corresponds to TRBD2 (6 bases). Trimming shortened V by 9 bases and J by 3 bases, and 15 bases separated the two germline ends. The CDR3 has 13 amino acids. CDR3 loop: CASSETSIYEQYF. DNA for the CDR3: TGTGCCAGTTCTGAGACTAGTATCTACGAGCAGTACTTC.

This clonotype was detected many times. The rearrangement links TRBV12-3 or TRBV12-4 to TRBJ1-5, with a possible D match to TRBD1 (6 bases). The CDR3 spans 14 residues. Trimming shortened V by 6 bases and J by 7 bases, and 16 bases separated the two germline ends. The CDR3 is CASSPSGGEQPQHF. The CDR3 DNA sequence: TGTGCCAGCAGCCCCTCGGGGGGCGAACAGCCCCAGCATTTT.

The chain is built from TRBV19 and TRBJ2-6; D ambiguous. Germline V gene lookup returns CDR1 LNHDA and CDR2 SQIVND (reference sequence). Trimming cost V 10 bases and J 3 bases, with 13 bases left between them. CDR3 length: 14 amino acids. The CDR3 coding sequence is TGTGCCACAAACCTTTATAGTGGGGCCAACGTCCTGACTTTC. It translates to CATNLYSGANVLTF.

The chain has TRBV20-1 and TRBJ1-1; no clear D gene. V dropped 4 bases and J dropped 7 bases, with 19 bases sitting between them. Germline CDR1 and CDR2: DFQATT and SNEGSKA (reference sequence). The CDR3 sequence is 14 residues long. CDR3 region: CSATGGSRGYEAFF. The CDR3 nucleotides are TGCAGTGCTACGGGAGGAAGTAGAGGTTATGAAGCTTTCTTT.

The chain joins TRBV5-1 to TRBJ2-2, with a weak D call TRBD2 (5 bases). Trimming left V 2 bases short and J 5 bases short, with 13 bases between. The CDR3 is 15 residues long. CDR1 is SGHRS, CDR2 YFSETQ, per germline. CDR3 loop: CASSFFEGNTGELFF. CDR3 DNA: TGCGCCAGCAGCTTTTTTGAGGGCAATACCGGGGAGCTGTTTTTT.

The sample holds many counts of this clonotype. The rearrangement uses TRBV11-2 and TRBJ1-1; D unclear. CDR3 length: 14 residues. V was trimmed by 4 bases and J by 1 base, leaving 10 bases between them. The germline V gene encodes CDR1 SGHAT and CDR2 FQNNGV. CDR3 residues: CASSSLAENTEAFF. The CDR3 nucleotides are TGTGCCAGCAGCTCATTGGCAGAGAACACTGAAGCTTTCTTT.

This clonotype came up a few times. V is TRBV18 and J is TRBJ1-1, with TRBD1 as a possible D gene (6 bases). The length of the CDR3 is 14 residues. Germline assignment: CDR1 KGHSH and CDR2 LQKENI. V was cut by 2 bases and J by 4 bases, with 11 bases left in between. CDR3 in DNA: TGTGCCAGCTCACCATCAGGGGCAGGCACTGAAGCTTTCTTT. Protein product: CASSPSGAGTEAFF. The whole variable domain, filled in from reference TRBV18 and TRBJ1-1, reads NAGVMQNPRHLVRRRGQEARLRCSPMKGHSHVYWYRQLPEEGLKFMVYLQKENIIDESGMPKERFSAEFPKEGPSILRIQQVVRGDSAAYFCASSPSGAGTEAFFGQGTRLTVV.

This clonotype was counted many times. The chain couples TRBV18 to TRBJ2-7; 9 positions match TRBD1. The CDR3 contains 15 residues. V dropped 6 bases and J dropped 0; count of bases not matched to a gene: 6. Germline values: CDR1 KGHSH, CDR2 LQKENI. CDR3 bases: TGTGCCAGCTCGGAAGGGACAGGGAGCTCCTACGAGCAGTACTTC. Translation gives CASSEGTGSSYEQYF.

The rearrangement joins TRBV12-3 or TRBV12-4 to TRBJ2-2, with 10 bases identical to TRBD2. The CDR3 covers 16 residues. Trimming cost V 6 bases and J 4 bases; bases outside gene matches: 8. Here the CDR3 DNA reads TGTGCCAGCAGCCCCCTAGCGGGAGAGACCACCGGGGAGCTGTTTTTT. Protein sequence: CASSPLAGETTGELFF.

The sample holds many counts of this clonotype. The chain employs TRBV6-2 or TRBV6-3 and TRBJ2-3; 13 bases are a match to TRBD2. J gave up 3 bases and V 6 bases, and 9 bases lay outside the gene matches. Germline-derived CDR1 and CDR2 are MNHEY and SVGEGT. This CDR3 contains 17 residues. The CDR3 bases are TGTGCCAGCAGCCGACTGGGACTAGCGGGAAGGACAGATACGCAGTATTTT. It translates to CASSRLGLAGRTDTQYF.

The chain employs TRBV6-1 and TRBJ2-7; 9 bases are shared with TRBD1. V lost 7 bases and J lost 5; bases outside the gene matches: 6. Germline V gene lookup returns CDR1 MNHNS and CDR2 SASEGT. The CDR3 is made up of 13 amino acids. The CDR3 protein is CASNTGGLDEQYF. CDR3 bases: TGTGCCAGCAATACAGGGGGCCTCGACGAGCAGTACTTC.

This clonotype was detected many times. The V gene is TRBV18, the J gene TRBJ1-1; 7 nucleotides agree with TRBD1. The CDR3 consists of 11 residues. Losses at the gene ends were 6 bases for V and 11 bases for J; bases not matched to a gene: 6. Germline V gene data show CDR1 as KGHSH and CDR2 as LQKENI. In DNA form, the CDR3 reads TGTGCCAGCTCCCTAACAGGGGTGGCTTTCTTT. It yields the protein CASSLTGVAFF.

The CDR3: CASSSSSFQGNQPQHF. The CDR3 nucleotides are TGTGCCAGCAGTTCTTCCTCCTTCCAGGGAAATCAGCCCCAGCATTTT. The chain uses TRBV27 and TRBJ1-5; tentatively, D is TRBD1 (5 bases). The length of the CDR3 is 16 residues. Trimming left V 4 bases short and J 4 bases short, with 17 bases between. The germline V gene has CDR1 MNHEY and CDR2 SMNVEV (reference sequence).

This clonotype has a count of ten or more. At one end the junction does not follow the germline gene, possibly because of a read error. The chain joins TRBV7-7 to TRBJ2-7; 7 positions agree with TRBD1. CDR3 size: 13 residues. The germline CDR1 and CDR2 sequences are SSHAT and FNYEAQ (reference sequence). In DNA, the CDR3 is TGTGCTAGCAGCCCCGACAGGGCCAGCGAGCAGTACTTC. Translation: CASSPDRASEQYF.

The chain combines TRBV6-1 with TRBJ2-5; TRBD1 matches 7 bases. Germline values: CDR1 MNHNS, CDR2 SASEGT. The CDR3 spans 15 residues. Trimming took 4 bases from V and 1 from J; bases not matched to a gene: 6. The CDR3 DNA sequence: TGTGCCAGCAGTGGAGGGTGGACAGGCCAAGAGACCCAGTACTTC. This sequence encodes CASSGGWTGQETQYF.